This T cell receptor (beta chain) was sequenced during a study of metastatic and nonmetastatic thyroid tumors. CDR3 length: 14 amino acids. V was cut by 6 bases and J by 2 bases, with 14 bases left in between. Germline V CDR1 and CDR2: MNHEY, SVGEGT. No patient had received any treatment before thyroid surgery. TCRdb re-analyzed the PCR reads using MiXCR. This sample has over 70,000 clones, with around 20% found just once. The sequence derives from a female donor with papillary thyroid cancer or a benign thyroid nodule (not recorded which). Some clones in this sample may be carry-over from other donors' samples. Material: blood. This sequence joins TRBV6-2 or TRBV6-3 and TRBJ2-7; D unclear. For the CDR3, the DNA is TGTGCCAGCAGCCTGTGGCAGAGACCCTACGAGCAGTACTTC. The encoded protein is CASSLWQRPYEQYF.